This entry lists 14 T cell receptor beta chains sequenced from one sample in a study of T cell responses to AZD1222 COVID-19 vaccine. The protocol was immunoSEQ multiplex PCR, while the TCRdb copy is restricted to in-frame clones and leaves out a portion. This sample carries 90,000 to 120,000 clones, just over 90% of them seen once, and the ten largest clones take roughly 5.6%. The sequences come from peripheral blood, collected 28 days after the second AZD1222 dose. Receptor source: an adult who received the AZD1222 COVID-19 vaccine.

This sequence joins TRBV27 and TRBJ1-1, with D perhaps TRBD1 (6 bases). CDR3 size: 13 residues. Germline V gene lookup returns CDR1 MNHEY and CDR2 SMNVEV (reference sequence). The V and J ends lost 4 bases and 5 bases respectively, with 11 bases between them. CDR3 amino acids: CASSYGTPTEAFF. CDR3 coding DNA: TGTGCCAGCAGTTACGGGACACCGACTGAAGCTTTCTTT.

The rearrangement joins TRBV6-6 to TRBJ2-4; D tentatively reads TRBD1 or TRBD2 (5 bases each). The CDR3 runs to 14 residues. CDR1 and CDR2 (germline): MNHNY, SVGAGI (reference sequence). V lost 2 bases and J lost 1, with 6 bases in between. In nucleotides, the CDR3 is TGTGCCAGCAGTTACGAGGGGGCCAAAAACATTCAGTACTTC. Encoded protein: CASSYEGAKNIQYF.

The rearrangement joins TRBV11-2 to TRBJ1-6, with D unresolved. CDR3 length equals 12 residues. V dropped 2 bases and J dropped 7 bases, with 3 bases sitting between them. Germline V lookup: CDR1 SGHAT, CDR2 FQNNGV. The CDR3 DNA sequence: TGTGCCAGCAGCTTAAACAATTCACCCCTCCACTTT. Its translation is CASSLNNSPLHF. Full variable domain (missing parts from reference TRBV11-2 and TRBJ1-6): EAGVAQSPRYKIIEKRQSVAFWCNPISGHATLYWYQQILGQGPKLLIQFQNNGVVDDSQLPKDRFSAERLKGVDSTLKIQPAKLEDSAVYLCASSLNNSPLHFGNGTRLTVT.

The gene calls are TRBV6-6 and TRBJ2-1; possible D gene TRBD1, 6 bases. The CDR3 has 14 residues. V lost 0 bases, J lost 7 bases, and 10 bases lay in between. The germline V gene encodes CDR1 MNHNY and CDR2 SVGAGI (reference sequence). The CDR3 region has the DNA TGTGCCAGCAGTTACTCGGGGCAGGGGAATGAGCAGTTCTTC. It codes for CASSYSGQGNEQFF.

The rearrangement joins TRBV19 to TRBJ2-2; D is unresolved. Germline CDR1 reads LNHDA; CDR2 reads SQIVND (reference sequence). V was pared by 3 bases and J by 3 bases, with 14 bases between. This CDR3 comprises 16 residues. Here the CDR3 DNA reads TGTGCCAGTAGTATCTTCAGGACCGGTGACACCGGGGAGCTGTTTTTT. Translation: CASSIFRTGDTGELFF.

The sample holds a few counts of this clone. In DNA form, the CDR3 reads TGTGCCAGCAGTCCCCGGCGGGGGGTCACTGAAGCTTTCTTT. Translating gives CASSPRRGVTEAFF. The genes are TRBV6-5 and TRBJ1-1, with a weak D call TRBD1 (5 bases). Germline values: CDR1 MNHEY, CDR2 SVGAGI. The CDR3 contains 14 residues. Trimming took 5 bases from V and 4 from J, leaving 14 bases between them.

The chain recombines TRBV9 with TRBJ1-2; maybe TRBD1 (5 bases). The CDR3 extends over 15 amino acids. Trimming shortened V by 3 bases and J by 3 bases, and 15 bases separated the two germline ends. The germline CDR1 and CDR2 sequences are SGDLS and YYNGEE. CDR3 bases: TGTGCCAGCAGCGATGGGCGAGGGACCTACTATGGCTACACCTTC. It translates to CASSDGRGTYYGYTF.

This chain links TRBV6-5 with TRBJ1-1; D is undetermined. Trimming cost V 2 bases and J 3 bases, with 7 bases left between them. In germline, CDR1 is MNHEY, CDR2 SVGAGI. The CDR3 totals 13 residues. CDR3 loop: CASSYITHTEAFF. The CDR3 nucleotides are TGTGCCAGCAGTTACATCACTCACACTGAAGCTTTCTTT.

The chain combines TRBV6-5 with TRBJ2-7; 7 nucleotides match TRBD1. The CDR3 contains 15 residues. V lost 0 bases and J lost 4; bases outside the gene matches: 6. Germline loops: CDR1 MNHEY, CDR2 SVGAGI. The CDR3 sequence: CASSYSSVGQYEQYF. The CDR3 DNA is TGTGCCAGCAGTTACTCCTCCGTGGGACAGTACGAGCAGTACTTC.

The gene calls are TRBV6-1 and TRBJ1-2; D is unresolved. Trimming left V 2 bases short and J 4 bases short, with 11 bases between. The CDR3 covers 14 residues. Per germline, CDR1 MNHNS and CDR2 SASEGT. This CDR3 reads CASSEIAGVYGYTF. Written as DNA, the CDR3 is TGTGCCAGCAGTGAAATCGCAGGAGTCTATGGCTACACCTTC.

This chain uses TRBV6-5 with TRBJ2-2, with 9 bases identical to TRBD2. The V segment lost 6 bases and the J segment 5 bases; nucleotides outside the gene matches: 4. Germline loops: CDR1 MNHEY, CDR2 SVGAGI. The CDR3 consists of 14 residues. Here the CDR3 DNA reads TGTGCCAGCAGCGCGGGACTAGCTACCGGGGAGCTGTTTTTT. Its protein product is CASSAGLATGELFF.

The chain joins TRBV6-5 to TRBJ1-5; D not resolved. Trimming stripped 4 bases from V and 1 base from J, with 5 bases between. CDR1 is MNHEY and CDR2 is SVGAGI in the germline V gene. The CDR3 has 13 residues. Here the CDR3 reads CASSFDSNQPQHF. CDR3 sequence (DNA): TGTGCCAGCAGTTTCGACAGCAATCAGCCCCAGCATTTT.

The chain has TRBV7-8 and TRBJ2-3, with 13 nucleotides matching TRBD2. The CDR3 loop spans 15 amino acids. The J segment lost 4 bases and the V segment lost 5 bases, leaving 3 bases of the junction unmatched. Looked up from germline, CDR1 is SGHVS and CDR2 is FQNEAQ. CDR3 region: CASSRLAGGADTQYF. In DNA, the CDR3 is TGTGCCAGCAGCAGACTAGCGGGGGGCGCAGATACGCAGTATTTT.

The genes are TRBV25-1 and TRBJ1-5; D call uncertain. The CDR3 spans 13 residues. Trimming removed 3 bases from V and 0 bases from J, with 3 bases in between. Germline CDR1 reads MGHDK; CDR2 reads SYGVNS. CDR3 in DNA: TGTGCCAGCAGTGATTATAGCAATCAGCCCCAGCATTTT. It is translated as CASSDYSNQPQHF.